This is a list of T cell receptor beta chains from one sample in a study of Ad26.COV2.S vaccination and SARS-CoV-2 variants. Repertoires were generated with immunoSEQ multiplex PCR, while TCRdb's copy carries only in-frame clones and drops some. The table records about 680,000 clones, 89% of them present only once. Sequenced here: peripheral blood, sampled in a trial of Ad26.COV2.S vaccine versus placebo. The origin of the receptors is a person aged 18-65 years who received the Ad26.COV2.S COVID-19 vaccine or a placebo. The CDR3 runs from the conserved cysteine through the conserved F or W. Fields, in order: CDR3 protein, CDR3 DNA, D gene, clone size, V gene, J gene. D genes are given only for firm matches. Size values are once, few and many counts, or a class for expanded clones, and some rows have none.

CDR3aa: CASSLTGNTEAFF; CDR3nt: TGTGCCAGCAGTCTCACAGGGAACACTGAAGCTTTCTTT; d_gene: NA; abundance: NA; v_gene: TRBV7-8; j_gene: TRBJ1-1
CDR3aa: CASSNTGGADTQYF; CDR3nt: TGTGCCAGTAGTAACACAGGGGGTGCAGATACGCAGTATTTT; d_gene: TRBD1; abundance: few; v_gene: TRBV19; j_gene: TRBJ2-3
CDR3aa: CASSRASASATYEQYF; CDR3nt: TGTGCCAGCAGCAGGGCATCAGCTAGCGCGACCTACGAGCAGTACTTC; d_gene: NA; abundance: NA; v_gene: TRBV3-1/TRBV3-2; j_gene: TRBJ2-7
CDR3aa: CASSEFAQGAYGYTF; CDR3nt: TGCGCCAGCAGTGAGTTCGCCCAGGGGGCCTATGGCTACACCTTC; d_gene: TRBD1; abundance: once; v_gene: TRBV10-2; j_gene: TRBJ1-2
CDR3aa: CASSLSSGSYEQYF; CDR3nt: TGTGCCAGCAGCTTGAGTAGCGGGTCCTACGAGCAGTACTTC; d_gene: TRBD2; abundance: NA; v_gene: TRBV11-1; j_gene: TRBJ2-7
CDR3aa: CASSPSGRNEQFF; CDR3nt: TGTGCCAGCAGTCCTAGCGGGAGGAATGAGCAGTTCTTC; d_gene: TRBD2; abundance: NA; v_gene: TRBV27; j_gene: TRBJ2-1
CDR3aa: CASSPQGRGQETQYF; CDR3nt: TGTGCCAGCAGCCCTCAAGGGCGGGGGCAAGAGACCCAGTACTTC; d_gene: TRBD2; abundance: NA; v_gene: TRBV7-2; j_gene: TRBJ2-5
CDR3aa: CASSDRLATNTGELFF; CDR3nt: TGTGCCAGCAGTGACAGACTAGCGACGAACACCGGGGAGCTGTTTTTT; d_gene: TRBD2; abundance: NA; v_gene: TRBV6-2/TRBV6-3; j_gene: TRBJ2-2
CDR3aa: CASSDGTTTQETQYF; CDR3nt: TGCGCCAGCAGCGACGGGACTACTACACAAGAGACCCAGTACTTC; d_gene: TRBD2; abundance: NA; v_gene: TRBV5-1; j_gene: TRBJ2-5
CDR3aa: CASSGPPTQETQYF; CDR3nt: TGTGCCAGTTCCGGCCCGCCGACCCAAGAGACCCAGTACTTC; d_gene: NA; abundance: NA; v_gene: TRBV6-5; j_gene: TRBJ2-5